This T cell receptor beta chain comes out of a study of blood T cell repertoires in COVID-19. Study-level information: Acute and convalescent COVID-19 specimens originated in the United States, Italy and Spain. T cells, B-cell-depleted T cells, or PBMCs supplied cDNA or gDNA.

Seattle researchers signed up patients amid active infection and tracked them longitudinally. How the authors handled the data: Reference gene primer amplification yielded estimated nucleated cell counts. TCRdb's copy holds only in-frame clones and misses some; the assay was immunoSEQ multiplex PCR. V, J and clone size derive from that table, while D and trimming were established from the DNA sequence. This sample has about 430,000 clones, with approximately 90% found just once. The sequence came from a young man with COVID-19, enrolled during active disease. What was sequenced was peripheral blood.

CDR3 protein: CSAMRADEAFF. Here the CDR3 DNA reads TGCAGTGCTATGAGGGCGGATGAAGCTTTCTTT. The chain recombines TRBV20-1 with TRBJ1-1; the D is unclear. V lost 4 bases, J lost 7 bases, and 10 bases lay in between. Germline V CDR1 and CDR2: DFQATT, SNEGSKA (reference sequence). This CDR3 spans 11 amino acids.